The rows below give T cell receptor beta chains drawn from one sample of a study of siplizumab effects on memory and regulatory T cells. Here immunoSEQ multiplex PCR was the method, and the copy in TCRdb shows in-frame clones only, minus some. The sample carries some 110,000 clones, 90% to 95% recorded once. Specimen: non-Treg CD4+ T cells sorted from blood. These receptors came from a human donor in good health. CDR3s include the opening cysteine and the closing phenylalanine or tryptophan. A D gene is named only where the DNA matches it firmly. The size field is filled for only some rows; it gives once, few, many or a size class.

cdr3_aa cdr3_nt d_call j_call v_call clone_size
CASSLARWGGDEQFF TGTGCCAGCAGCTTGGCCCGGTGGGGCGGGGATGAGCAGTTCTTC . TRBJ2-1 TRBV5-8 .
CASSGLAPNEQFF TGTGCCAGCAGTGGCCTAGCGCCCAATGAGCAGTTCTTC . TRBJ2-1 TRBV6-6 .
CASSQTYPGAGGFRTDTQYF TGTGCCAGCAGCCAGACCTATCCGGGAGCCGGCGGGTTTAGGACAGATACGCAGTATTTT . TRBJ2-3 TRBV4-2 .
CASSPENSNQPQHF TGTGCCAGCAGCCCAGAGAATAGCAATCAGCCCCAGCATTTT . TRBJ1-5 TRBV6-1 .
CASRSGTSGYNEQFF TGTGCCAGCCGTTCCGGGACTAGCGGTTACAATGAGCAGTTCTTC TRBD2 TRBJ2-1 TRBV25-1 .
CASSQAIAGAREQYF TGTGCCAGCAGCCAAGCAATAGCGGGAGCGCGAGAGCAGTACTTC TRBD2 TRBJ2-7 TRBV4-2 .
CSGAGTGVSYEQYF TGCAGCGGGGCCGGGACAGGGGTCTCCTACGAGCAGTACTTC TRBD1 TRBJ2-7 TRBV29-1 .
CASSPDFQETQYF TGCGCCAGTAGCCCGGACTTTCAAGAGACCCAGTACTTC . TRBJ2-5 TRBV5-1 .
CSVRRGVGTDTQYF TGCAGCGTTCGAAGGGGGGTGGGCACAGATACGCAGTATTTT . TRBJ2-3 TRBV29-1 few
CAISGGKGEQYF TGTGCCATCAGCGGGGGGAAAGGCGAGCAGTACTTC TRBD2 TRBJ2-7 TRBV10-3 .
CATLADFSSYEQYF TGTGCCACCCTAGCGGACTTCAGCTCCTACGAGCAGTACTTC TRBD2 TRBJ2-7 TRBV6-5 .
CASSPAAGRSGNTIYF TGTGCCAGCTCACCGGCGGCCGGCCGCTCTGGAAACACCATATATTTT . TRBJ1-3 TRBV18 .
CASSWIKGGGYGYTF TGTGCCAGCAGTTGGATTAAAGGGGGCGGTTATGGCTACACCTTC TRBD1 TRBJ1-2 TRBV6-5 .
CASSQVNRLSTEAFF TGCGCCAGCAGCCAAGTTAACAGGCTTAGTACTGAAGCTTTCTTT . TRBJ1-1 TRBV4-1 once
CASSLFGALGEKLFF TGTGCCAGCAGTTTATTCGGGGCATTAGGAGAAAAACTGTTTTTT . TRBJ1-4 TRBV27 .
CASSLDGTSTDTQYF TGTGCCAGCAGCTTAGATGGGACTAGCACAGATACGCAGTATTTT . TRBJ2-3 TRBV11-2 .
CASSRDGFYEQYF TGTGCCAGCAGCCGGGACGGATTCTACGAGCAGTACTTC . TRBJ2-7 TRBV27 .
CASSPGTSGKDTQYF TGTGCCAGCTCACCAGGGACTAGCGGGAAGGATACGCAGTATTTT TRBD2 TRBJ2-3 TRBV18 .
CASSQLAGGRGFF TGTGCCAGCAGCCAACTAGCGGGAGGGAGAGGGTTCTTC TRBD2 TRBJ2-1 TRBV14 .
CATKQGSHEQYF TGTGCCACCAAACAGGGATCCCACGAGCAGTACTTC . TRBJ2-7 TRBV6-1 .
CASSVGLGTTNEKLFF TGTGCCAGCAGCGTAGGTTTAGGGACAACTAATGAAAAACTGTTTTTT . TRBJ1-4 TRBV9 .
CASSPGQSPYNEQFF TGCGCCAGCAGCCCTGGACAGAGCCCCTACAATGAGCAGTTCTTC . TRBJ2-1 TRBV4-1 .
CASSPLEAPGPDTQYF TGTGCCAGCAGCCCCCTGGAGGCGCCGGGCCCAGATACGCAGTATTTT . TRBJ2-3 TRBV7-2 .
CASKILAASTDTQYF TGTGCCAGCAAAATCCTAGCGGCTAGCACAGATACGCAGTATTTT TRBD2 TRBJ2-3 TRBV2 .
CASSQGYTSSYNSPLHF TGTGCCAGCAGCCAAGGTTACACTTCTTCCTATAATTCACCCCTCCACTTT . TRBJ1-6 TRBV14 .
CASRFTGTSFLDTQYF TGCGCCAGCAGGTTCACCGGGACTAGCTTTCTAGATACGCAGTATTTT TRBD2 TRBJ2-3 TRBV5-1 .
CASSQGEGQGPNSPLHF TGTGCCAGCAGCCAAGGGGAAGGACAGGGGCCTAATTCACCCCTCCACTTT TRBD1 TRBJ1-6 TRBV4-2 .
CASSGGSGMNTEAFF TGTGCCAGCTCCGGGGGATCGGGTATGAACACTGAAGCTTTCTTT . TRBJ1-1 TRBV7-2 .
CATSREGATNEKLFF TGTGCCACCAGCAGAGAGGGGGCAACTAATGAAAAACTGTTTTTT . TRBJ1-4 TRBV15 .
CASSQEKKGQGNNEQFF TGTGCCAGCAGCCAAGAGAAGAAGGGACAGGGGAACAATGAGCAGTTCTTC TRBD1 TRBJ2-1 TRBV4-2 .
CASSQGLSPDTQYF TGTGCCAGCAGCCAGGGACTCTCCCCAGATACGCAGTATTTT . TRBJ2-3 TRBV7-9 .
CASSKDGWNSPLHF TGCGCCAGCAGCAAAGACGGATGGAATTCACCCCTCCACTTT . TRBJ1-6 TRBV4-1 once
CASSPLSSEAFF TGTGCCAGCTCACCACTAAGTTCTGAAGCTTTCTTT . TRBJ1-1 TRBV18 .
CASTVGHGETQYF TGTGCCAGTACGGTCGGACACGGGGAGACCCAGTACTTC . TRBJ2-5 TRBV19 .
CASSSRGQGAYGYTF TGTGCCAGCAGTTCGAGGGGACAGGGGGCCTATGGCTACACCTTC TRBD1 TRBJ1-2 TRBV27 .
CASSYDRISGANVLTF TGTGCCAGCAGTTACGACAGAATCTCTGGGGCCAACGTCCTGACTTTC . TRBJ2-6 TRBV6-6 .